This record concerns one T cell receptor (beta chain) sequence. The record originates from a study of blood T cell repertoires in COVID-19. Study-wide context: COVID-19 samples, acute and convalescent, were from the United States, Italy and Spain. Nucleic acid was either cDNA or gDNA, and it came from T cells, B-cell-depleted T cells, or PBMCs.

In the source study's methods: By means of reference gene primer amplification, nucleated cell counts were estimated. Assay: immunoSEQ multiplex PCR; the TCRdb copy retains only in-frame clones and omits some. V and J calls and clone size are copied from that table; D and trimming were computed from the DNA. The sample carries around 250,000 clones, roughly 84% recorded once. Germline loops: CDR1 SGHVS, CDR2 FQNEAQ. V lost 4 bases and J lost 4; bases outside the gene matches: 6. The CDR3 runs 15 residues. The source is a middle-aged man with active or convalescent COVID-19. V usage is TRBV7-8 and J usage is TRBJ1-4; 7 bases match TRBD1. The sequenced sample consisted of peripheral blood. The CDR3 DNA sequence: TGTGCCAGCAGCTCGACCGGGACAGATAATGAAAAACTGTTTTTT. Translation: CASSSTGTDNEKLFF. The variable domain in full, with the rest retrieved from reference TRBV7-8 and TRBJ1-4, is GAGVSQSPRYKVAKRGQDVALRCDPISGHVSLFWYQQALGQGPEFLTYFQNEAQLDKSGLPSDRFFAERPEGSVSTLKIQRTQQEDSAVYLCASSSTGTDNEKLFFGSGTQLSVL.